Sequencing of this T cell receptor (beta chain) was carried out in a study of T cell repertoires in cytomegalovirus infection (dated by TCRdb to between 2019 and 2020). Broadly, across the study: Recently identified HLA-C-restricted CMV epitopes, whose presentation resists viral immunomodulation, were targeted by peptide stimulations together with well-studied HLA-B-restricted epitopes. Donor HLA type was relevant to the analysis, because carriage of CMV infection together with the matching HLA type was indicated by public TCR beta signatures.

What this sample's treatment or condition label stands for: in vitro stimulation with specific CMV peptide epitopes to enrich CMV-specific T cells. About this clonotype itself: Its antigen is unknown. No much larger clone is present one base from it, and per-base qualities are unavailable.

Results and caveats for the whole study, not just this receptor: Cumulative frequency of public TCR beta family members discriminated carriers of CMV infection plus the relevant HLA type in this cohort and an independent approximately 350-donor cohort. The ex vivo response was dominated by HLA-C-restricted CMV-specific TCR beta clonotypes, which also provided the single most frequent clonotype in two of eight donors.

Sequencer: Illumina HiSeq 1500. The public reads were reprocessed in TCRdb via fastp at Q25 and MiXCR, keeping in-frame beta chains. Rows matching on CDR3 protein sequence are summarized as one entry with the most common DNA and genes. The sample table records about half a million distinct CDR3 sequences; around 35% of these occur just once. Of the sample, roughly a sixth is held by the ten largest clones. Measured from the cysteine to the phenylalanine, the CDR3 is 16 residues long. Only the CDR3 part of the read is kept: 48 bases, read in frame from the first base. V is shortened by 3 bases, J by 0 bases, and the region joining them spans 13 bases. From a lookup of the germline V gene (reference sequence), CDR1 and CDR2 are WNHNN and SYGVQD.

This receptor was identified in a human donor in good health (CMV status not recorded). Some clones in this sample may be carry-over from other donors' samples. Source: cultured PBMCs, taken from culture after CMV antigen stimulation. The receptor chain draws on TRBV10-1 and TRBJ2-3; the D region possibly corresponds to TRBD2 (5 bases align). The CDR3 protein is CASSDSGSPSTDTQYF. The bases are TGCGCCAGCAGTGACAGCGGTTCTCCTAGCACAGATACGCAGTATTTT.